This T cell receptor beta chain was recovered during a study of blood T cell repertoires in COVID-19. Trimming shortened V by 2 bases and J by 8 bases, and 16 bases separated the two germline ends. CDR1 MNHNS and CDR2 SASEGT come from the germline V gene. The length of the CDR3 is 15 residues. Data came from immunoSEQ multiplex PCR; TCRdb stores just in-frame clones and leaves some out. The data hold roughly 130,000 clones, with over 80% observed a single time. The sequenced sample consisted of peripheral blood. The gene calls are TRBV6-1 and TRBJ1-5, with a weak D call TRBD1 (5 bases). The TCR sequence derives from a man between 60 and 70 years old with active or convalescent COVID-19. The CDR3 protein is CASSERRRGKEPQHF. CDR3 in DNA: TGTGCCAGCAGTGAAAGACGACGGGGGAAGGAGCCCCAGCATTTT.